This record covers a single T cell receptor (beta chain). Its antigen is still unknown. The entry originates in a study of shared clonotypes between healthy human individuals. Findings of the study overall: Exclusively blood specimens were collected; tissue repertoires likely differ.

Germline CDR1 and CDR2: SGDLS and YYNGEE. CDR3 length: 15 residues. V lost 0 bases and J lost 3; bases outside the gene matches: 6. CD4+ cell separation produced CD45RA+ naive and CD45RA-negative memory subsets. The assay was immunoSEQ multiplex PCR, and TCRdb's table has in-frame clones only and misses some. The table shows about 1 million clones, with around 74% occurring only once. The sample was memory CD4+ T cells sorted from blood. Noted subset: CD45RA-negative fraction. The chain employs TRBV9 and TRBJ2-7, with 7 bases matching TRBD2. The clonotype was recovered from a man between 18 and 35 years old in good health. CDR3 amino acids: CASSVGEAGIYEQYF. CDR3 bases: TGTGCCAGCAGCGTAGGGGAAGCGGGAATCTACGAGCAGTACTTC.